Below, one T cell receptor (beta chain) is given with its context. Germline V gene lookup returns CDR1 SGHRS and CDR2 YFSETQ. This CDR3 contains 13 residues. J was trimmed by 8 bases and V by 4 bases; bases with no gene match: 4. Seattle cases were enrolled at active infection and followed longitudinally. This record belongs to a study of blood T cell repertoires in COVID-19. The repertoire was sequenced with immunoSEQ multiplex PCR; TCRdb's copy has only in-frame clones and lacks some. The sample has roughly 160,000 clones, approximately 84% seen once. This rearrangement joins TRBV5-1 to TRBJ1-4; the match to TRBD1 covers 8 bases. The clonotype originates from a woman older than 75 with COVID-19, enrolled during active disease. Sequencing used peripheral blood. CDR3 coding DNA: TGCGCCAGCAGCCTCCGGGACAGGGAAAAACTGTTTTTT. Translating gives CASSLRDREKLFF.